The clone carrying this T cell receptor beta chain was detected once. Both 60 Vbeta primers and 13 Jbeta primers went into the PCR. Here immunoSEQ multiplex PCR was the method, and the copy in TCRdb shows in-frame clones only, minus some. Of tens of thousands of clones listed, 78% are singletons. Trimming took 1 base from V and 6 from J, leaving 13 bases between them. CDR3 length: 15 amino acids. From germline, CDR1 is SGDLS and CDR2 YYNGEE. The data originate from a study of cytomegalovirus exposure and HLA in healthy donors. This TCR was sampled from a man aged 18 to 35 in good health and CMV-seropositive. The sequencing input was PBMCs. The rearrangement links TRBV9 to TRBJ2-2; possible D gene TRBD1, 5 bases. The CDR3 sequence is CASSVTGLLPGELFF. The CDR3 DNA reads TGTGCCAGCAGCGTAACAGGCCTTCTTCCCGGGGAGCTGTTTTTT.